This T cell receptor (beta chain) was sequenced in a study of technical replicates of blood from several donors. The CDR3 spans 13 residues. The ends were cut back, 3 bases at V and 10 bases at J, with 10 bases in the middle. Germline CDR1 reads MNHEY; CDR2 reads SVGAGI. Clones were read by immunoSEQ multiplex PCR, and TCRdb kept only the in-frame ones, dropping some. The sample records 95,000 to 100,000 clones, 96% being singletons. This sequence joins TRBV6-5 and TRBJ1-6; unclear D gene. This clonotype was obtained from a human donor in good health. Sequenced sample: T cells isolated from PBMCs. In DNA, the CDR3 is TGTGCCAGCAGTTATCAGGCACAGTCACCCCTCCACTTT. Translation: CASSYQAQSPLHF.